This TCR beta chain was observed in a study of T cell repertoires in cytomegalovirus infection. Study summary: Both recently identified HLA-C-restricted and well-studied HLA-B-restricted CMV epitopes were used in the study. Public TCR beta signatures indicated both CMV infection and matching HLA type. Study-wide results and limits: CMV carriers having the relevant HLA were flagged by cumulative public TCR beta family frequency. HLA-C-restricted CMV clonotypes gave the most frequent clonotype in two of eight donors.

Deletions cut 2 bases from V and 0 bases from J, with 19 bases between. Germline loops: CDR1 SGHVS, CDR2 FNYEAQ. CDR3 length: 19 residues. The table lists this clonotype with a few counts. What it binds is not known. TCRdb re-derived calls from the reads in MiXCR, one entry per CDR3 protein. The table lists around 71,000 distinct CDR3 sequences, roughly 40% of them singletons, with 85% to 95% in the top ten. The sequence derives from a human donor in good health (CMV status not recorded). Some clones in this sample may be carry-over from other donors' samples. This chain uses TRBV7-6 with TRBJ1-4; tentatively, D is TRBD1 (6 bases). The input for sequencing was CD8+ T cells from cultured PBMCs, taken from culture after CMV antigen stimulation. DNA for the CDR3: TGTGCCAGCAGCTTATCCCCAAGGGGGTTTGGGGCAACTAATGAAAAACTGTTTTTT. Translating it yields CASSLSPRGFGATNEKLFF.